This T cell receptor beta chain was recovered during a study of spatial heterogeneity in lung cancer. Study context: Detection consistently captured more beta-chain sequences than alpha-chain sequences. Raw reads contained each unique TCR and UMI combination more than ten times on average.

This clonotype was detected ten times or more. This sample's time point: sample taken at primary tumor resection. Tumor, nontumor lung or frozen PBMC supplied whole RNA, sequenced without sorting. Every cDNA TCR molecule received its own unique molecular identifier. TCRdb reprocessed the 5' RACE reads via MiXCR and lists one record per CDR3 protein. The sample lists around 7,700 distinct CDR3 sequences; about 14% were seen once. Deletions cut 3 bases from V and 11 bases from J, with 13 bases between. Germline V CDR1 and CDR2: MDHEN, SYDVKM. This CDR3 is 12 amino acids long. V and J are TRBV28 and TRBJ1-1; D not resolved. The specimen comprised normal lung tissue next to the tumor, sampled at surgery. This clonotype was obtained from a male donor with early-stage non-small cell lung cancer. The CDR3: CASSFRAGSAFF. CDR3 DNA: TGTGCCAGCAGTTTTAGGGCAGGATCGGCTTTCTTT.